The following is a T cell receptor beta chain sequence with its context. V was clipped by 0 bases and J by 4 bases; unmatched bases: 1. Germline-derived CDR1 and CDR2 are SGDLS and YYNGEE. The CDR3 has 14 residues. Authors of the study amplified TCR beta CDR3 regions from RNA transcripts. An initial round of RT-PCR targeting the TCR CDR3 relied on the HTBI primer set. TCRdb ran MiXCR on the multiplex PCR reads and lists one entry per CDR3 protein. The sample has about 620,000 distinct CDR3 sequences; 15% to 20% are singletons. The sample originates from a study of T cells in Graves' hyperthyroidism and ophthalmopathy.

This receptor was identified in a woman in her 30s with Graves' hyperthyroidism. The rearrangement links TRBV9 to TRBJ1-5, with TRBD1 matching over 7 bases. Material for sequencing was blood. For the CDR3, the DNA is TGTGCCAGCAGCGTAGAGGGGGCTAATCAGCCCCAGCATTTT. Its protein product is CASSVEGANQPQHF.